The T cell receptor (beta chain) described here comes from a study of beta chain features in type 1 diabetes. This clone was detected only a few times. The target antigen is unknown. Isolated RNA was reverse transcribed in full, so expressed TCRB transcripts were sequenced. For naive, central memory and regulatory T cell samples, reads averaged around 3.5 million. Method: immunoSEQ multiplex PCR; TCRdb's copy keeps in-frame clones and lacks some. The sample holds about 340,000 clones, about a tenth seen once. One heparinised draw of blood, averaging around 100 mL, came from each donor. Cell sorting via CD45RO/CCR7/CD25/CD127/CD95/CD27 was performed to obtain CD4+ naive, central memory, regulatory and stem cell-like memory cells. CDR3 size: 14 residues. Germline V gives CDR1 LGHNA, CDR2 YSLEER. V lost 1 base, J lost 10 bases, and 11 bases lay in between. Study-wide findings and caveats: There was a moderate but significant shortening of TCRB CDR3s in all four CD4+ subsets of Type 1 diabetes patients. Naive, central memory and Treg TCRB repertoires seemed to resemble each other more closely in patients than they did in healthy donors.

This TCR derives from a young man with type 1 diabetes. Sequences were obtained from central memory CD4+ T cells from blood. This chain uses TRBV4-3 with TRBJ1-6; weak D call: TRBD1 (5 bases). This CDR3 is CASSQGLQGSPLHF. The CDR3 coding sequence is TGCGCCAGCAGCCAAGGATTGCAGGGATCACCCCTCCACTTT.